Only one count was recorded for the clone carrying this TCR beta chain. The length of the CDR3 is 15 residues. CDR1 and CDR2 (germline): MDHEN, SYDVKM. Trimming took off 5 bases at V and 4 bases at J, with 18 bases between the two ends. This specimen comes from a study of T cell changes during pregnancy in multiple sclerosis. Assay: immunoSEQ multiplex PCR; the TCRdb copy retains only in-frame clones and omits some. The table has 65,000 to 70,000 clones, over 80% seen once. This TCR was recovered from a female donor in good health, enrolled as a control in a pregnancy study. Specimen: peripheral blood, collected in the third trimester of pregnancy. The genes are TRBV28 and TRBJ2-7; a weak D match, TRBD1 (6 bases). The CDR3 nucleotides read TGTGCCAGCAGTGCACCCCGGGCAGGGGCGTACGAGCAGTACTTC. Translated, it gives CASSAPRAGAYEQYF.